This TCR beta chain originates from a study of shared clonotypes between healthy human individuals. Whole-study context: Plates per donor: three CD4 naive, three CD4 memory, two CD8 naive, one CD8 memory.

The study, taken as a whole, reports: Depth of sequencing was expected to influence donor clonotype sharing. Despite large depth, rarefaction showed incomplete sorted-subset sequencing.

The sorted-subset replicate PCRs were given around 200 ng DNA, which is tens of thousands of T cell genomes. Assay: immunoSEQ multiplex PCR; the TCRdb copy retains only in-frame clones and omits some. The data contain approximately 1.9 million clones, just over 90% of them singletons. The naive CD8 fraction comprised CD45RO-negative cells positively selected for CCR7 and excluded terminally differentiated effector memory CD45RA+ cells. The J segment lost 7 bases and the V segment lost 7 bases, leaving 11 bases of the junction unmatched. The germline V gene encodes CDR1 SGHNT and CDR2 YYREEE (reference sequence). This CDR3 is 13 amino acids long. Comment on this clone: Its antigen remains unknown.

Input material: naive CD8+ T cells from PBMCs. The V and J genes are TRBV5-4 and TRBJ2-7, with 7 bases matching TRBD2. This TCR was sampled from a man aged 18 to 30 in good health. Some clones in this sample may be carry-over from other donors' samples. In DNA form, the CDR3 reads TGTGCCAGCTCCGCGCGGGAGACAGTAGAGCAGTACTTC. Translation gives CASSARETVEQYF.